This is a list of T cell receptor beta chains from one sample in a study of tumor-infiltrating lymphocytes in localized non-small cell lung cancer. TCRdb's copy holds only in-frame clones and misses some; the assay was immunoSEQ multiplex PCR. The repertoire includes around 12,000 clones, 70% to 90% of them detected once, and roughly 3.7% sits in the top ten. The sequenced material came from uninvolved lung tissue not adjacent to the tumor. The receptor source for this set is a human donor with non-small cell lung cancer. Each CDR3 is given with its conserved first and last residue. The D gene is left open where the match is weak. Size values are once, few and many counts, or a class for expanded clones, and some rows have none.

>TRBD2|TRBJ2-3|TRBV9|-
CASSVGSGSGTDTQYF
TGTGCCAGCAGCGTAGGGAGCGGGAGTGGCACAGATACGCAGTATTTT
>TRBD1|TRBJ1-5|TRBV5-1|-
CASSTTGGNQPQHF
TGCGCCAGCAGCACTACAGGGGGAAATCAGCCCCAGCATTTT
>-|TRBJ2-5|TRBV29-1|once
CSVVGGVGETQYF
TGCAGCGTTGTAGGCGGGGTCGGGGAGACCCAGTACTTC
>-|TRBJ2-5|TRBV5-6|-
CASSLAETQYF
TGTGCCAGCAGCTTGGCTGAGACCCAGTACTTC
>TRBD1|TRBJ2-7|TRBV27|-
CASSLDRAYEQYF
TGTGCCAGCAGTTTGGACAGGGCGTACGAGCAGTACTTC
>-|TRBJ2-2|TRBV7-2|-
CASSPGYTGELFF
TGTGCCAGCAGCCCCGGGTACACCGGGGAGCTGTTTTTT
>-|TRBJ2-7|TRBV5-1|few
CASSLGRGGGEQYF
TGCGCCAGCAGCTTGGGGCGTGGCGGAGGCGAGCAGTACTTC
>TRBD1|TRBJ1-5|TRBV2|-
CASRGQPYQPQHF
TGTGCCAGCCGGGGACAGCCTTATCAGCCCCAGCATTTT
>-|TRBJ1-5|TRBV5-6|-
CASSLWGRVDSNQPQHF
TGTGCCAGCAGCCTCTGGGGCAGGGTAGATAGCAATCAGCCCCAGCATTTT
>-|TRBJ2-7|TRBV30|-
CAWKPQGQILSYEQYF
TGTGCCTGGAAACCTCAAGGACAGATTCTCTCCTACGAGCAGTACTTC
>-|TRBJ1-2|TRBV7-9|-
CASSPIIPEGYTF
TGTGCCAGCAGCCCTATCATACCAGAAGGCTACACCTTC
>TRBD1|TRBJ1-2|TRBV28|-
CASSVSTGQGRRYGYTF
TGTGCCAGCAGTGTATCAACCGGACAGGGGAGGAGGTATGGCTACACCTTC
>-|TRBJ2-1|TRBV7-9|-
CASSLDPGRTYNEQFF
TGTGCCAGCAGCCTAGATCCAGGAAGGACCTACAATGAGCAGTTCTTC
>-|TRBJ2-7|TRBV25-1|-
CASSAPRDSSEQYF
TGTGCCAGCAGTGCCCCTAGGGACTCCTCTGAGCAGTACTTC
>-|TRBJ2-6|TRBV5-4|-
CASIDRGSGANVLTF
TGTGCCAGCATAGACCGGGGCTCTGGGGCCAACGTCCTGACTTTC
>TRBD1|TRBJ1-1|TRBV19|-
CASSPLNRGLNTEAFF
TGTGCCAGTAGTCCGCTCAACAGGGGGCTGAACACTGAAGCTTTCTTT
>-|TRBJ1-5|TRBV28|-
CASSLGVKSNQPQHF
TGTGCCAGCAGTTTGGGGGTCAAGAGCAATCAGCCCCAGCATTTT
>TRBD1|TRBJ2-3|TRBV27|-
CASSSSSRQGYTDTQYF
TGTGCCAGCAGTTCCTCCAGTAGACAGGGATACACAGATACGCAGTATTTT
>-|TRBJ1-1|TRBV4-1|once
CASSQGGLNTEAFF
TGCGCCAGCAGCCAAGGGGGACTCAACACTGAAGCTTTCTTT
>TRBD2|TRBJ2-5|TRBV25-1|-
CASSGGALGETQYF
TGTGCCAGCTCCGGGGGGGCCTTAGGAGAGACCCAGTACTTC
>TRBD2|TRBJ2-1|TRBV19|-
CASSRLAGGGEQFF
TGTGCCAGTAGTCGACTAGCGGGAGGGGGTGAGCAGTTCTTC
>-|TRBJ1-6|TRBV28|few
CATGPRQNSPLHF
TGTGCCACCGGACCCAGGCAGAATTCACCCCTCCACTTT
>-|TRBJ2-2|TRBV2|-
CASRSGVDTGELFF
TGTGCCAGCAGGTCAGGTGTGGACACCGGGGAGCTGTTTTTT
>-|TRBJ1-2|TRBV18|once
CASSPGRDGYGYTF
TGTGCCAGCTCACCAGGGAGGGACGGCTATGGCTACACCTTC
>-|TRBJ1-5|TRBV19|-
CASRYLKQGLVDQPQHF
TGTGCCAGTAGGTACCTCAAACAAGGGTTAGTAGATCAGCCCCAGCATTTT
>-|TRBJ1-6|TRBV11-2|-
CASSLQATNSPLHF
TGTGCCAGCAGCCTACAGGCAACTAATTCACCCCTCCACTTT
>-|TRBJ1-2|TRBV5-4|-
CASSLGYGYTF
TGTGCCAGCAGTTTGGGATATGGCTACACCTTC
>-|TRBJ1-5|TRBV2|-
CASRREQNQPQHF
TGTGCCAGCAGACGCGAGCAAAATCAGCCCCAGCATTTT
>TRBD1|TRBJ1-5|TRBV10-3|once
CAITPGQGLEPQHF
TGTGCCATCACTCCGGGACAGGGCTTGGAGCCCCAGCATTTT
>-|TRBJ2-3|TRBV7-9|-
CASFAWGASTDTQYF
TGTGCCAGCTTCGCCTGGGGGGCGAGCACAGATACGCAGTATTTT
>TRBD2|TRBJ2-2|TRBV11-2|-
CASSAPGLAGVVGELFF
TGTGCCAGCAGCGCCCCGGGACTAGCGGGAGTCGTCGGGGAGCTGTTTTTT
>-|TRBJ2-4|TRBV6-1|once
CASSEVIRGPLKNF
TGTGCCAGCAGTGAAGTCATTCGGGGGCCGTTAAAGAACTTC
>-|TRBJ2-2|TRBV6-6|-
CASSFRGDTGELFF
TGTGCCAGCAGTTTCAGGGGGGACACCGGGGAGCTGTTTTTT
>TRBD2|TRBJ2-2|TRBV2|-
CASGASGSTNTGELFF
TGTGCCAGCGGAGCTAGCGGGAGCACCAACACCGGGGAGCTGTTTTTT
>TRBD2|TRBJ2-1|TRBV5-8|-
CASSFPGLAGGRYEQFF
TGTGCCAGCAGCTTCCCGGGACTAGCGGGAGGGCGGTATGAGCAGTTCTTC
>TRBD1|TRBJ2-1|TRBV7-3|-
CASSPSSNRGDEQFF
TGTGCCAGCAGCCCATCTTCCAACAGGGGCGATGAGCAGTTCTTC
>-|TRBJ2-3|TRBV6-1|-
CASSEGVWDTQYF
TGTGCCAGCAGTGAGGGGGTATGGGATACGCAGTATTTT
>-|TRBJ1-2|TRBV6-8|few
CASRSLAGGRPSLVGYTF
TGTGCCAGCCGCTCCTTGGCGGGGGGACGGCCCAGCCTGGTTGGCTACACCTTC
>-|TRBJ2-7|TRBV5-8|once
CASSLGAGSSYEQYF
TGTGCCAGCAGCTTGGGAGCAGGAAGCTCCTACGAGCAGTACTTC
>TRBD1|TRBJ1-1|TRBV10-3|-
CAISGRGRGDQGGTEAFF
TGTGCCATCAGTGGTAGAGGCAGGGGTGATCAGGGGGGCACTGAAGCTTTCTTT
>-|TRBJ1-1|TRBV25-1|-
CASSEYELKTGMNTEAFF
TGTGCCAGCAGTGAATATGAGCTTAAGACTGGCATGAACACTGAAGCTTTCTTT
>-|TRBJ2-2|TRBV10-3|-
CAISGDGLTGELFF
TGTGCCATCAGTGGGGATGGACTCACCGGGGAGCTGTTTTTT
>-|TRBJ1-3|TRBV5-6|few
CASSVGQNTIYF
TGTGCCAGCAGCGTGGGCCAAAACACCATATATTTT
>-|TRBJ1-2|TRBV2|-
CASSETHRGYTF
TGTGCCAGCAGTGAGACGCATCGGGGCTACACCTTC
>TRBD2|TRBJ2-7|TRBV10-3|-
CAISKTSGGFNEQYF
TGTGCCATCAGTAAGACTAGCGGGGGGTTCAACGAGCAGTACTTC
>-|TRBJ1-1|TRBV7-9|-
CASRFQSNTEAFF
TGTGCCAGCAGATTTCAGTCGAACACTGAAGCTTTCTTT
>TRBD1|TRBJ2-1|TRBV30|-
CAWSGDRGIDNEQFF
TGTGCCTGGAGTGGGGACAGGGGTATCGACAATGAGCAGTTCTTC
>-|TRBJ2-2|TRBV4-1|-
CASRLVGTGELFF
TGCGCCAGCAGGTTGGTGGGTACCGGGGAGCTGTTTTTT
>-|TRBJ2-5|TRBV5-1|-
CASSFQEGETQYF
TGCGCCAGCAGCTTTCAGGAGGGGGAGACCCAGTACTTC
>-|TRBJ2-1|TRBV7-2|-
CASSRTPPWDEQFF
TGTGCCAGCAGCCGCACCCCCCCCTGGGATGAGCAGTTCTTC
>-|TRBJ2-3|TRBV15|-
CATSRGNSGDTQYF
TGTGCCACCAGCAGAGGAAATAGTGGGGATACGCAGTATTTT
>TRBD2|TRBJ2-7|TRBV4-2|-
CASSQGLGTSTYEQYF
TGTGCCAGCAGCCAAGGGCTCGGGACTAGCACCTACGAGCAGTACTTC